The source of this TCR beta chain is a study of early T cells in non-severe SARS-CoV-2 infection. At the level of the study: Sequenced bulk RNA came from whole blood that was unsorted, and chains were unpaired.

Unique molecular identifiers were affixed to single, distinct cDNA molecules. TCRdb called the 5' RACE reads again in MiXCR, with one record for every CDR3 protein. The sample contains about 50,000 distinct CDR3 sequences, more than 5.5% of which appear only once. This clonotype was seen ten or more times. Unmatched junction bases numbered 6, after V lost 6 bases and J lost 3 bases. Looked up from germline, CDR1 is MNHEY and CDR2 is SVGAGI. This CDR3 is built from 16 residues. V gene TRBV6-5 combines with J gene TRBJ2-2; 11 bases are a match to TRBD2. The source was whole blood, collected at baseline. The origin of this receptor is an adult who was a healthcare worker with PCR-confirmed SARS-CoV-2 infection or an uninfected control (not recorded which). The chain's CDR3 is CASRKPSGGYTGELFF. The DNA of the CDR3 is TGTGCCAGCAGAAAACCTAGCGGGGGGTACACCGGGGAGCTGTTTTTT.